This T cell receptor (beta chain) was identified in a study of blood T cells in healthy people across ages (dated by TCRdb to the mid-2010s). Regarding the complete study: In model experiments, template switching captured roughly one uniquely barcoded TCR beta cDNA molecule for every two T cells. Using the same blood draw, the study looked at two additional independent replicas of 1 million unique cDNA reads for two donors, one aged 18 to 30 and the other aged 80 or older. Using deep sequencing normalized with unique cDNA molecular identifiers, the study measured how TCR beta repertoire diversity changes with age. Donors were grouped into four age groups: young (average about 15 years), middle-aged (roughly 40), aged (around 62) and long-lived (about 89).

Donors were a few dozen systemically healthy Caucasian individuals from Russia aged about 6 to 100 years. Each donor gave about 11 milliliters of peripheral blood, drawn into EDTA-treated Vacutainer tubes. PBMCs were isolated by Ficoll-Paque density-gradient centrifugation, with at least 7 million obtained per sample. Trizol reagent was used to extract total RNA from the PBMCs, yielding at least 6 micrograms per sample. Naive CD45RAhigh/CD27high T cell percentages were measured by flow cytometry on a PBMC aliquot from every donor. Trimming costs V 6 bases and J 3 bases, and their ends lie 14 bases apart. In the germline V gene, CDR1 corresponds to MGHRA and CDR2 to YSYEKL. The CDR3 holds 15 amino acids from the cysteine to the phenylalanine. The entry retains the CDR3 DNA only, 45 bases that are in frame from base 1. Study-wide findings and limitations: Because donor CMV infection status was unknown, age-related changes in expanded clonotypes were potentially confounded. As age increased, observed TCR beta diversity per million T cells dropped in a roughly linear way, and a significant reduction was already evident by age 40. Observed TCR beta diversity correlated strongly with the percentage of naive T cells measured by flow cytometry. Bulk unsorted PBMC profiling prevented conclusive comparison of naive and antigen-experienced compartments. Total diversity estimates from one million sequenced T cells were considered lower bounds and underestimates. Compared with the aged group, more naive CD4+ T cells, fewer expanded clones and increased TCR diversity were shown by the long-lived group, suggesting age selection.

The method behind the library was 5' RACE. The sequencer was an Illumina HiSeq 2500. A second PCR of roughly 7 to 11 cycles was performed with a sample-barcoded 5' primer and a J-beta primer mix. Each TCR beta cDNA molecule received a unique molecular identifier from a template-switch 5' adaptor carrying 12 random nucleotides. Each sample yielded at least 3 million CDR3-containing paired-end reads. All of the RNA was converted into first-strand cDNA using the Mint cDNA synthesis kit, with a TRBC-specific oligonucleotide serving as the primer. Following uracil-DNA glycosylase treatment, a first 18-cycle PCR with universal primers M1SS and BC2_uni_R was performed on all cDNA. In the source study's methods: For normalization, 1 million high-quality reads were randomly selected from each sample, with every read carrying a distinct molecular identifier. Instead of being binned into consensus sequences, reads with shared molecular identifiers were discarded. MiTCR, with a Q25 quality threshold and the strictest error-elimination algorithm, was used for CDR3 identification, clonotype clustering and error correction. A nonparametric unseen species model with Euler transformation was used to estimate lower-bound total TCR beta diversity. The raw public reads went through TCRdb reprocessing: fastp at Q25, MiXCR clone calling, in-frame beta chains kept. Rows are combined by CDR3 protein, so each entry shows the most common genes and DNA. TCRdb, rather than the study authors, made the V and J calls. The sample profile shows around 990,000 distinct CDR3 sequences; almost 25% of them were found once. The ten largest account for about 0.72% of the sample.

There are a few counts of this clonotype. The clone's antigen remains unknown. No base quality information exists; no much larger clone differs at one position. The data were also submitted as part of a second study, on T cells of mothers and their children. The second source states: Nine systemically healthy Caucasian individuals served as donors, namely three mothers together with their six children. cDNA synthesis consumed the entire amount of extracted RNA, loaded at 1.5 ug RNA in each 15 ul reaction. Sample barcodes and 2-4 random nucleotides were added via the M1S primer in the second PCR. Each mother yielded over 9.5 million TCR beta CDR3 reads and each child 3 million to 3.5 million reads. Thymic selection shapes the output of TCR recombination in a similar way in related and unrelated pairs, and inherited differences have a minor effect. Related mother-child pairs always showed normalized repertoire overlap that was slightly higher than in unrelated mother-child pairs, though the difference was never significant. Persistent microchimeric T cell clones were not detected, at a sensitivity of around 100 clones per million clonotypes. To look for features that set related mother-child pairs apart from unrelated individuals, the researchers ran deep NGS to compare the TCR beta repertoires of mothers and children. On average, the children were roughly 10 +/- 4 years old, while the mothers were about 37 +/- 4 years old. Libraries were sequenced on Illumina HiSeq 2000 with 100+100 nt paired-end reads after adapter ligation with NEBNext reagents. Mother and child libraries were prepared a month apart and sequenced in separate runs to prevent cross-contamination. Between roughly 500,000 and 2,300,000 distinct TCR beta clonotypes were identified per donor. Naive TCR beta clonotypes were estimated from low-frequency clonotypes matched to each donor's FACS-determined naive share, without sorting.

The source is a girl aged 2-10 years in good health. Source material: blood. Rearrangement joined TRBV4-1 to TRBJ1-4; the D gene is not confidently resolved. CDR3 region: CASSFGGVANEKLFF. The base sequence is TGCGCCAGCAGTTTTGGCGGAGTTGCTAATGAAAAACTGTTTTTT.